This T cell receptor beta chain was recorded in a study of T cells after posttransplantation cyclophosphamide. Findings of the study overall: Donor CD8+ memory clones often dominated recipient blood repertoires at later times. After PTCy, TRB diversity resembled that of CNI/methotrexate controls. Tissue-infiltrating T cells from skin or gut overlapped little with blood T cells.

Cells defined as naive were viable CD3+CD4+ or CD3+CD8+ and CCR7+CD45RA+CD45RO-CD95-CD27+CD28+. Peripheral blood was collected from the related graft donor on the marrow donation day. This CDR3 region has 15 residues. Germline V gives CDR1 SGHTA, CDR2 FQGNSA. Sequenced by immunoSEQ multiplex PCR; TCRdb stores in-frame clones only, minus some. The sample holds about 19,000 clones, approximately 98% seen once. As to this clone: Its antigen remains unknown.

Input material: naive CD4+ T cells sorted from PBMCs. This clonotype was obtained from a middle-aged man in good health, CMV-negative, and a related stem cell transplant donor. V and J are TRBV7-2 and TRBJ2-5, with 14 bases that match TRBD2. The J call may be incorrect, as the DNA end agrees better with TRBJ2-7. Here the CDR3 DNA reads TGTGCCAGCAGCTTGGGGACTAGCGGGAGCTACGAGCAGTACTTC. Amino acid sequence: CASSLGTSGSYEQYF.